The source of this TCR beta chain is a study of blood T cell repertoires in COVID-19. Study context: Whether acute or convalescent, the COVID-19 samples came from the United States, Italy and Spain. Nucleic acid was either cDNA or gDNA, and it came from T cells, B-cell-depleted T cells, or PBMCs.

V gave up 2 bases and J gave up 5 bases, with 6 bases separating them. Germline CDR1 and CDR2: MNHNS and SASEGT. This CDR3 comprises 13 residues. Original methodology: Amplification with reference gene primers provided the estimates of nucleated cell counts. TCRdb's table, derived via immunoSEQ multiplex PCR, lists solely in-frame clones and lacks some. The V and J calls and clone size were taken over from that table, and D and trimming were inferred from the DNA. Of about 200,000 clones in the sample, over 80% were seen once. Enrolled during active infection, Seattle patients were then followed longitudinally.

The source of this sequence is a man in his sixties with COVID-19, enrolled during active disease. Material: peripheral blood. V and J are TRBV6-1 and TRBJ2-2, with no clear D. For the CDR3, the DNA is TGTGCCAGCAGTGAATCCGGGACCGGGGAGCTGTTTTTT. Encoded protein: CASSESGTGELFF.